Here is one T cell receptor (beta chain) with its context. The target antigen is unknown. A universal primer site came from template switching; cDNA carried unique molecular identifiers. TCRdb analysed the 5' RACE reads with MiXCR anew, one entry per CDR3 protein. This table holds some 600,000 distinct CDR3 sequences, around 7.4% found once. Per the germline V gene, CDR1 is SGHVS and CDR2 is FNYEAQ. The V end was cut by 1 base, the J end by 4 bases, with 10 bases between. CDR3 length: 15 residues. This sample was taken from a study of identical twins. Whole-study results and caveats: For cord blood, abundant beta clonotypes had fewer insertions, unlike memory repertoires, which showed none.

The data were also submitted as part of a second study, on yellow fever vaccine responses in identical twins. According to that study: The authors reported partly convergent, partly personalized vaccine responses in identical twins.

The source material was PBMCs. The origin of this receptor is a woman younger than 30 in good health. The gene calls are TRBV7-6 and TRBJ1-4; D unclear. The CDR3: CASSLGLSYNEKLFF. The CDR3 region has the DNA TGTGCCAGCAGCTTAGGCCTCAGTTATAATGAAAAACTGTTTTTT.